This T cell receptor (beta chain) was observed in a study of regulatory T cells in long-lasting Graves disease. Time point reported: persistent/refractory GD, antithyroid drugs over 5 years with positive TRAb. Extracted RNA from PBMCs served as the source of the TCR library. The peripheral blood volume drawn was 7 to 10 milliliters, and it was collected into EDTA tubes. This CDR3 spans 17 amino acids. Per the germline V gene, CDR1 is LNHDA and CDR2 is SQIVND (reference sequence). The V end lost 3 bases, the J end lost 3 bases, and 20 bases lay between the germline ends. A word on this clonotype: Antigen specificity is unknown.

Construction of the TCR beta libraries employed iRepertoire HTBI primers in conjunction with Arm-PCR of CDR3 regions. From the multiplex PCR reads, TCRdb called clonotypes with MiXCR, one entry per CDR3 protein. Seen here are a few hundred thousand distinct CDR3 sequences, about 20% observed once, and the top ten hold about 27%. Findings of the study overall: Persistent patients shared more public clonotypes (roughly 2,800) than new patients (about 960). TRBV28, TRBJ1-2 and TRBJ2-5 were favored in persistent disease.

This receptor was identified in a female donor with Graves disease. The sequencing used peripheral blood mononuclear cells (PBMCs), collected when the disease was refractory, from a patient treated with antithyroid drugs. This sequence joins TRBV19 and TRBJ1-1; the D gene is possibly TRBD1 (5 bases). In nucleotides, the CDR3 is TGTGCCAGTAGTATCCTTCCCCAAGCCGGGACCCACACTGAAGCTTTCTTT. Amino acid sequence: CASSILPQAGTHTEAFF.